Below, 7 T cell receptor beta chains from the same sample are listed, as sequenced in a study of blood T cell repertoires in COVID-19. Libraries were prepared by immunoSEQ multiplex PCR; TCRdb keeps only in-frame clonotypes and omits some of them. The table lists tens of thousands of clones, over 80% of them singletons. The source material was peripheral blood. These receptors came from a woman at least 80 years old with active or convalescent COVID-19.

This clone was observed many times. This CDR3 reads CASRSLPSGEQYF. CDR3 nucleotide sequence: TGTGCCAGTAGGTCACTGCCATCGGGTGAGCAGTACTTC. The V call is TRBV19, the J call TRBJ2-7, with D hard to call. The CDR3 spans 13 residues. V lost 6 bases and J 7 bases, leaving 16 bases between the germline ends. Germline V CDR1 and CDR2: LNHDA, SQIVND (reference sequence).

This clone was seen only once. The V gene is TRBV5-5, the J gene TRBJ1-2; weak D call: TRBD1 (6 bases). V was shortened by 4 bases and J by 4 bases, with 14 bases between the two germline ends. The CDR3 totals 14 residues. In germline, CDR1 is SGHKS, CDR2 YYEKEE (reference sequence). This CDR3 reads CASSRSQGSYGYTF. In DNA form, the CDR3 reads TGTGCCAGCAGCCGCTCACAGGGCAGCTATGGCTACACCTTC. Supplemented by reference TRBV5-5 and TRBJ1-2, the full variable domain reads DAGVTQSPTHLIKTRGQQVTLRCSPISGHKSVSWYQQVLGQGPQFIFQYYEKEERGRGNFPDRFSARQFPNYSSELNVNALLLGDSALYLCASSRSQGSYGYTFGSGTRLTVV.

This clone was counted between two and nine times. CDR3 coding DNA: TGTGCCATCGCAGGGGACACCGGGGAGCTGTTTTTT. Translated, it gives CAIAGDTGELFF. The rearrangement uses TRBV10-3 and TRBJ2-2; TRBD1 is a possible D gene (6 bases). Per the germline V gene, CDR1 is ENHRY and CDR2 is SYGVKD. V was clipped by 8 bases and J by 3 bases, with 7 bases between them. The CDR3 is 12 residues long.

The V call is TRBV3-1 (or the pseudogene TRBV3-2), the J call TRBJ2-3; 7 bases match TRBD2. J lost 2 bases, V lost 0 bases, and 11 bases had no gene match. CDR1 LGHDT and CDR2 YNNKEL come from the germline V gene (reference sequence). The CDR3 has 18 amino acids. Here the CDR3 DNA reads TGTGCCAGCAGCCAAGATTTCCCTAGCGGCCTTAACACAGATACGCAGTATTTT. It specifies CASSQDFPSGLNTDTQYF.

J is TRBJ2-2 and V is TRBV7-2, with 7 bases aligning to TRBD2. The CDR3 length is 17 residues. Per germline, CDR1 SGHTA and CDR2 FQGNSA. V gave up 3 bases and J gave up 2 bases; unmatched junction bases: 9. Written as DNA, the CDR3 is TGTGCCAGCAGCTTTGTAAAGGGGACTACTAACACCGGGGAGCTGTTTTTT. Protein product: CASSFVKGTTNTGELFF.

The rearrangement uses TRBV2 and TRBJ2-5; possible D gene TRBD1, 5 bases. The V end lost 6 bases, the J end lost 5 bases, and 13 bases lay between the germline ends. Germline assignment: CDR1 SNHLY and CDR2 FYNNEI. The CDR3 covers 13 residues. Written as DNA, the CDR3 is TGTGCCAGCAGGCAGGGAAGTTGGGAGACCCAGTACTTC. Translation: CASRQGSWETQYF.

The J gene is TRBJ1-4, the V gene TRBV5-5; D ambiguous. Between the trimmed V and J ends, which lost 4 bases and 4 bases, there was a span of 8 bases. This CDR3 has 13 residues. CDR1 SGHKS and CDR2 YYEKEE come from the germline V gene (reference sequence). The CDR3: CASSPGGNEKLFF. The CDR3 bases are TGTGCCAGCAGCCCAGGAGGTAATGAAAAACTGTTTTTT.